The next 23 T cell receptor beta chains were all read from a single sample in a study of T cell repertoires in cytomegalovirus infection. TCRdb recomputed calls from the reads with MiXCR, one row per CDR3 protein. The data contain about 770,000 distinct CDR3 sequences, just under 30% of them singletons. No antigens are known for them. The input for sequencing was cultured CD8+ T cells from PBMCs, taken from culture after CMV antigen stimulation. The receptors come from a human donor in good health (CMV status not recorded). Some clones in this sample may be carry-over from other donors' samples.

This clonotype was counted between two and nine times. CDR3 in amino acids: CASSYSIGDYGYTF. The CDR3 region has the DNA TGTGCCAGCAGTTACTCGATAGGGGACTATGGCTACACCTTC. This chain joins TRBV6-5 and TRBJ1-2; maybe TRBD1 (5 bases). CDR1 and CDR2 from the germline V gene are MNHEY and SVGAGI. This CDR3 has 14 amino acids. Trimming took off 0 bases at V and 3 bases at J, with 8 bases between the two ends.

This clonotype was picked up a small number of times. The chain joins TRBV7-9 to TRBJ2-1; the match to TRBD2 covers 14 bases. J was trimmed by 4 bases and V by 3 bases; bases with no gene match: 5. The CDR3 has 17 amino acids. Germline-derived CDR1 and CDR2 are SEHNR and FQNEAQ (reference sequence). CDR3 in amino acids: CASSFGLAGGPYNEQFF. The CDR3 DNA reads as TGTGCCAGCAGCTTTGGACTAGCGGGGGGTCCGTACAATGAGCAGTTCTTC.

The chain joins TRBV27 to TRBJ1-6, with D uncertain. Trimming stripped 2 bases from V and 5 bases from J, with 7 bases between. Germline CDR1 is MNHEY and CDR2 is SMNVEV (reference sequence). The CDR3 has 14 residues. The CDR3 is CASSLGGHNSPLHF. DNA for the CDR3: TGTGCCAGCAGTTTAGGAGGGCATAATTCACCCCTCCACTTT.

This clonotype was observed a handful of times. The chain is built from TRBV12-3 or TRBV12-4 and TRBJ2-4; 7 nucleotides align to TRBD1. CDR3 length: 16 amino acids. V shed 8 bases and J 2 bases; nucleotides not matched to a gene: 12. This CDR3 reads CASGQGEGATKNIQYF. The CDR3, as DNA: TGTGCCAGCGGGCAGGGCGAGGGGGCAACCAAAAACATTCAGTACTTC.

The gene calls are TRBV19 and TRBJ1-5; D not certain. This CDR3 contains 18 residues. V was cut by 3 bases and J by 3 bases, with 21 bases left in between. CDR1 is LNHDA, CDR2 SQIVND, per germline (reference sequence). The CDR3 region is CASSIQSSRETPNQPQHF. The CDR3 DNA reads TGTGCCAGTAGTATCCAGAGCTCGCGAGAAACCCCCAATCAGCCCCAGCATTTT.

The chain combines TRBV15 with TRBJ2-3; D is uncertain. Trimming stripped 4 bases from V and 0 bases from J, with 14 bases between. Germline V CDR1 and CDR2: LNHNV, YYDKDF (reference sequence). This CDR3 comprises 16 residues. For the CDR3, the DNA is TGTGCCACCAGCATCGGTAGGTCCTCTAGCACAGATACGCAGTATTTT. Encoded protein: CATSIGRSSSTDTQYF.

This chain links TRBV15 with TRBJ2-1, with 11 positions matching TRBD2. Germline CDR1 LNHNV, CDR2 YYDKDF (reference sequence). CDR3 size: 17 residues. V trimming: 8 bases; J trimming: 7 bases; junction bases outside the gene matches: 16. The CDR3 nucleotides are TGTGCCACCTGGCCCGGGTCCCTAGCGGGGGGCCTAAATGAGCAGTTCTTC. This sequence encodes CATWPGSLAGGLNEQFF.

This clonotype has a single count. One end of the junction is discordant with germline, which a read error may explain. This rearrangement joins TRBV7-8 to TRBJ2-1; 8 bases map to TRBD2. CDR1 is SGHVS and CDR2 is FQNEAQ in the germline V gene. The CDR3 has 16 residues. The chain's CDR3 is CANSSFGGGSKNEQFF. CDR3 in DNA: TGTGCCAACAGCTCCTTCGGCGGGGGGTCTAAGAATGAGCAGTTCTTC.

This clonotype was found many times. V is TRBV4-2 and J is TRBJ1-5; D is unresolved. Trimming left V 2 bases short and J 2 bases short, with 13 bases between. Germline V CDR1 and CDR2: LGHNA, YNFKEQ. CDR3 size: 16 residues. The CDR3 region has the DNA TGTGCCAGCAGCCAAAAGGCCCGTTCGGGCAATCAGCCCCAGCATTTT. Residues: CASSQKARSGNQPQHF.

This rearrangement joins TRBV27 to TRBJ2-5; the D gene is possibly TRBD2 (5 bases). The CDR3 covers 16 residues. V lost 5 bases and J 2 bases, leaving 18 bases between the germline ends. The germline CDR1 and CDR2 sequences are MNHEY and SMNVEV (reference sequence). CDR3 amino acids: CASSPRQGSGQETQYF. The CDR3 nucleotides read TGTGCCAGCAGTCCCCGCCAAGGGTCGGGACAAGAGACCCAGTACTTC.

The chain combines TRBV5-1 with TRBJ1-1; 8 bases are shared with TRBD1. The CDR3 spans 18 residues. Germline V gene data show CDR1 as SGHRS and CDR2 as YFSETQ. The V gene end was trimmed by 0 bases and the J gene end by 5 bases; junction bases not matched to a gene: 15. The CDR3 DNA follows: TGCGCCAGCAGCTTGGTCGATACAGGGGGTCCTTTAAGGACTGAAGCTTTCTTT. It codes for CASSLVDTGGPLRTEAFF.

V gene TRBV7-6 combines with J gene TRBJ1-4; D is ambiguous. The CDR3 covers 16 residues. V dropped 4 bases and J dropped 6 bases, with 18 bases sitting between them. Per germline, CDR1 SGHVS and CDR2 FNYEAQ. The CDR3 DNA reads as TGTGCCAGCAGCTCATCCGCAGGCGAAGTTCATGAAAAACTGTTTTTT. Translated, it gives CASSSSAGEVHEKLFF.

This clonotype was seen only a few times. This chain connects TRBV7-8 to TRBJ2-7; the D call may be TRBD1 or TRBD2 (6 bases each). V lost 5 bases and J lost 1, with 12 bases in between. Germline V gene data show CDR1 as SGHVS and CDR2 as FQNEAQ. The CDR3 has 14 residues. CDR3 sequence: CASSPRGASYEQYV. CDR3 DNA sequence: TGTGCCAGCAGCCCAAGGGGGGCTTCCTACGAGCAGTACGTC.

The table lists this clonotype with a few counts. The rearrangement links TRBV4-1 to TRBJ1-1, with a weak D call TRBD1 (6 bases). This CDR3 spans 15 amino acids. CDR1 and CDR2 (germline): MGHRA, YSYEKL. Trimming shortened V by 3 bases and J by 5 bases, and 16 bases separated the two germline ends. CDR3 nucleotides: TGCGCCAGCAGCCATGGGGGACAATCGACGACTGAAGCTTTCTTT. Protein: CASSHGGQSTTEAFF.

This clonotype was found a few times. V is TRBV9 and J is TRBJ2-1, with TRBD1 identical over 7 bases. CDR3 length: 16 amino acids. Germline trimming cut 1 base from V and 0 bases from J; bases unmatched to any gene: 4. CDR1 and CDR2 from the germline V gene are SGDLS and YYNGEE. The CDR3 coding sequence is TGTGCCAGCAGCGTAAGTGCAGGGGGCTCCTACAATGAGCAGTTCTTC. This codes for CASSVSAGGSYNEQFF.

This rearrangement joins TRBV19 to TRBJ1-1, with D unresolved. The CDR3 covers 12 residues. V was shortened by 11 bases and J by 3 bases, with 13 bases between the two germline ends. Per germline, CDR1 LNHDA and CDR2 SQIVND (reference sequence). Here the CDR3 reads CASQAGYTEAFF. CDR3 nucleotides: TGTGCCTCCCAGGCGGGCTACACTGAAGCTTTCTTT.

V is TRBV3-1 and J is TRBJ2-5; 7 bases agree with TRBD2. Germline CDR1 is LGHDT and CDR2 is YNNKEL (reference sequence). The CDR3 covers 15 residues. The V gene end was trimmed by 1 base and the J gene end by 1 base; junction bases not matched to a gene: 3. The CDR3 DNA is TGTGCCAGCAGCCAAGTTACTAGCGTCCAAGAGACCCAGTACTTC. Translating gives CASSQVTSVQETQYF.

This clonotype was recorded a few times. J is TRBJ2-5 and V is TRBV12-3 or TRBV12-4; no reliable D call. This CDR3 has 11 amino acids. Trimming shortened V by 7 bases and J by 4 bases, and 7 bases separated the two germline ends. The CDR3 nucleotides are TGTGCCAGCACCATAGGAGAGACCCAGTACTTC. Protein sequence: CASTIGETQYF.

The chain recombines TRBV12-3 or TRBV12-4 with TRBJ1-2, with 7 positions matching TRBD1. This CDR3 region has 15 residues. Unmatched junction bases numbered 12, after V lost 6 bases and J lost 5 bases. CDR3 DNA sequence: TGTGCCAGCAGCCTATCAGACAGGGTAGGGTATGGCTACACCTTC. It specifies CASSLSDRVGYGYTF.

CDR3 DNA sequence: TGTGCCAGCACCTCGGGACAGCTGAACACTGAAGCTTTCTTT. Translation gives CASTSGQLNTEAFF. The V and J genes are TRBV27 and TRBJ1-1, with 7 nucleotides matching TRBD1. Trimming removed 7 bases from V and 0 bases from J; junction bases left unmatched: 5. CDR3 size: 14 residues. Germline V CDR1 and CDR2: MNHEY, SMNVEV (reference sequence).

The genes are TRBV5-1 and TRBJ1-2, with no clear D. The germline CDR1 and CDR2 sequences are SGHRS and YFSETQ. The CDR3 consists of 14 residues. V was trimmed by 5 bases and J by 0 bases, leaving 11 bases between them. The CDR3 here is CASSSYSSNYGYTF. CDR3 in DNA: TGCGCCAGCAGTTCGTATAGTTCTAACTATGGCTACACCTTC.

This clonotype appeared a single time. The chain employs TRBV18 and TRBJ2-1, with 8 bases matching TRBD2. The CDR3 runs 16 residues. V trimming: 3 bases; J trimming: 0 bases; junction bases outside the gene matches: 4. In germline, CDR1 is KGHSH, CDR2 LQKENI. CDR3 nucleotides: TGTGCCAGCTCACCGGGGCGGGGGGCCTCCTACAATGAGCAGTTCTTC. This sequence encodes CASSPGRGASYNEQFF. The full variable domain, in which reference TRBV18 and TRBJ2-1 provide the parts outside the CDR3, is NAGVMQNPRHLVRRRGQEARLRCSPMKGHSHVYWYRQLPEEGLKFMVYLQKENIIDESGMPKERFSAEFPKEGPSILRIQQVVRGDSAAYFCASSPGRGASYNEQFFGPGTRLTVL.

This sequence joins TRBV2 and TRBJ2-7, with D possibly being TRBD1 (5 bases). Germline CDR1 is SNHLY and CDR2 is FYNNEI. CDR3 length: 15 amino acids. With 2 bases removed from V and 0 bases from J, the gap between germline ends came to 11 bases. The CDR3 nucleotides are TGTGCCAGCAGTGAATGGCAGGGTGGCTCCTACGAGCAGTACGTC. This gives the protein CASSEWQGGSYEQYV.